These 10 T cell receptor beta chains originate from one sample sequenced in a study of tissue T cells after allogeneic stem cell transplantation. Time point in this sample: mouse harvest day 14 after allogeneic transplant. Mouse grafts combined 10^7 T-cell-depleted bone marrow cells with 10^6 splenic CD5+ T cells. The method was immunoSEQ multiplex PCR; TCRdb's version includes in-frame clones alone and lacks a portion of them. The sample has over 3,500 clones, 45% seen once. Sequenced input: gut tissue. These receptors all come from a female BALB/c mouse given C57BL/6 T cells with graft-versus-host disease after an allogeneic hematopoietic cell transplant.

This clone is classed as medium-sized. Genes and germline are mouse. The read terminates 1 residue before the CDR3 end, so the remaining end is supplied by the germline J gene. The genes are TRBV12-1 and TRBJ2-7; D unresolved. With 0 bases removed from V and 4 bases from J, the gap between germline ends came to 6 bases. The V gene's germline CDR1 is SGHSN and CDR2 HYEKVE. The CDR3 has 12 amino acids. The covered CDR3 bases are TGTGCCAGCTCTCTCGACTATTATGAACAGTAC. The encoded protein is CASSLDYYEQY. The full CDR3 reads CASSLDYYEQYF.

Note on this clone: Gene names are the mouse ones. The CDR3 end is not reached by the read, which stops 1 residue before it; the germline J gene fills it in. This rearrangement joins TRBV13-3 to TRBJ2-7; D is undetermined. Germline V gives CDR1 NNHDY, CDR2 SYVADS. Trimming pared 9 bases from V and 8 bases from J, leaving 15 bases between. The CDR3 spans 11 residues. This CDR3 is CATERVYQQYF. The covered CDR3 bases are TGTGCCACAGAACGGGTTTATCAACAGTAC.

Concerning this clone itself: All gene names here are mouse names. The CDR3 end lies 1 residue beyond the end of the read and is filled in from the germline J gene. The chain combines TRBV2 with TRBJ2-5; D is perhaps TRBD1 (6 bases). Between the trimmed V and J ends, which lost 4 bases and 3 bases, there was a span of 11 bases. Germline V gene data show CDR1 as LGHNA and CDR2 as YSYQKL. The CDR3 runs to 14 residues. The CDR3 spells CASSPGTLQDTQYF. The part of the CDR3 DNA that was read is TGTGCCAGCAGCCCCGGGACACTACAAGACACCCAGTAC. Complete variable domain (other parts from reference TRBV2 and TRBJ2-5): DPKIIQKPKYLVAVTGSEKILICEQYLGHNAMYWYRQSAKKPLEFMFSYSYQKLMDNQTASSRFQPQSSKKNHLDLQITALKPDDSATYFCASSPGTLQDTQYFGPGTRLLVL.

In this sample, this clone is medium-sized (0.01 to 0.1%). Gene names and germline refer to mouse. Coverage ceases 1 residue before the CDR3 finishes, and the germline J gene fills in the end. The rearrangement joins TRBV12-2 to TRBJ1-2, with TRBD1 as a possible D gene (6 bases). The V and J ends lost 1 base and 0 bases respectively, with 8 bases between them. The germline V gene encodes CDR1 SGHLS and CDR2 HYDKME. This CDR3 contains 14 residues. Partial CDR3 DNA: TGTGCCAGCTCTCTAGGGACAACAAACTCCGACTACACC. Protein: CASSLGTTNSDYT. The whole CDR3 protein reads CASSLGTTNSDYTF.

Of note for this clone: Here the gene names and germline are mouse. Read data end 1 residue before the CDR3 end; the end is taken from the germline J gene. This rearrangement joins TRBV5 to TRBJ2-7; 12 bases fit TRBD2. The germline V gene encodes CDR1 LGHNA and CDR2 YNLKQL (reference sequence). The CDR3 length is 15 residues. The J segment lost 4 bases and the V segment lost 4 bases, leaving 5 bases of the junction unmatched. The CDR3 loop reads CASSPQDWGGYEQYF. The covered CDR3 bases are TGTGCCAGCAGCCCCCAGGACTGGGGGGGGTATGAACAGTAC.

Comment on this clone: Mouse gene names apply. The sequenced fragment ends 1 residue before the CDR3 boundary, so the rest is inferred from the germline J gene. The chain carries TRBV26 and TRBJ2-2; D gene unclear. The CDR3 runs 14 residues. Trimming took 0 bases from V and 1 from J, leaving 3 bases between them. The germline V gene encodes CDR1 KGHPV and CDR2 FQNQEV (reference sequence). The sequenced CDR3 bases are TGTGCCAGCAGTCTGTCATTAAACACCGGGCAGCTCTAC. The encoded protein is CASSLSLNTGQLY. The full CDR3 reads CASSLSLNTGQLYF.

This clone is medium-sized (0.01 to 0.1%) within its sample. The genes and germline here are from mouse. The read is 1 residue too short to cover the CDR3 end, so that end is filled in from the germline J gene. The rearrangement links TRBV13-3 to TRBJ2-7; 8 positions match TRBD1. Germline trimming cut 3 bases from V and 2 bases from J; bases unmatched to any gene: 4. Germline V gene lookup returns CDR1 NNHDY and CDR2 SYVADS. CDR3 size: 14 residues. Incomplete CDR3 DNA: TGTGCCAGCAGTGGGACAGGGAGGGCCTATGAACAGTAC. This encodes CASSGTGRAYEQY. The complete CDR3 protein is CASSGTGRAYEQYF.

Worth noting for this clone: All gene names here are mouse names. The read halts 1 residue ahead of the CDR3 end, with the missing end drawn from the germline J gene. V gene TRBV1 combines with J gene TRBJ1-5; D is unclear. The CDR3 length is 15 residues. The V gene lost 0 bases and the J gene lost 1 base, with 7 bases spanning the gap. Looked up from germline, CDR1 is NSQYPW and CDR2 is LRSPGD (reference sequence). Here the CDR3 reads CTCSADHKNNQAPLF. The DNA read from the CDR3 is TGCACCTGCAGTGCAGATCACAAAAACAACCAGGCTCCGCTT.

This clone was counted between two and nine times. The genes are named according to mouse. The CDR3 end falls 1 residue outside the read, so it is completed with the germline J gene. The chain is built from TRBV13-3 and TRBJ2-2, with a weak D call TRBD2 (7 bases). Germline CDR1 and CDR2: NNHDY and SYVADS. This CDR3 comprises 14 residues. Trimming removed 3 bases at V and 3 bases at J, with 9 bases between. The CDR3 bases that were read are TGTGCCAGCAGTGGGGGGGCGGACACCGGGCAGCTCTAC. This encodes CASSGGADTGQLY. The entire CDR3 reads CASSGGADTGQLYF.

This clone qualifies as large (0.1 to 1%). The genes are named according to mouse. The read terminates 1 residue ahead of where the CDR3 ends, so the germline J gene completes it. The V gene is TRBV16, the J gene TRBJ2-7, with 13 bases fitting TRBD2. The CDR3 has 17 residues. CDR1 SGHSA and CDR2 FRNQAP come from the germline V gene. V lost 0 bases, J lost 6 bases, and 8 bases stayed unmatched. The part of the CDR3 DNA that was read is TGTGCAAGCAGCTTAGATAAAGGACTGGGGGGGCGCGGTGAACAGTAC. It is translated as CASSLDKGLGGRGEQY. The entire CDR3 protein is CASSLDKGLGGRGEQYF.